These T cell receptor beta chains were read from a single sample in a study of T cell changes during pregnancy in multiple sclerosis. Assay: immunoSEQ multiplex PCR; the TCRdb copy retains only in-frame clones and omits some. The sample includes 50,000 to 60,000 clones, about 93% of them seen just once. The input for sequencing was CD4+ T cells from peripheral blood mononuclear cells, taken in the second trimester of pregnancy. The receptors derive from a female donor with multiple sclerosis, enrolled in a pregnancy study. Each CDR3 is given without its conserved first and last residue. Fields, in order: CDR3 protein, J gene, V gene, clone size. Not all rows give a size; the values are once, few, many and, for expanded clones, a class.

cdr3_aa: ASSDSRGRQPQH
j_call: TRBJ1-5
v_call: TRBV6-4
clone_size: -

cdr3_aa: ASSTGRANEQY
j_call: TRBJ2-7
v_call: TRBV19
clone_size: once

cdr3_aa: ASSLRDRGLTEQF
j_call: TRBJ2-1
v_call: TRBV11-3
clone_size: -

cdr3_aa: ASSLGERLGELF
j_call: TRBJ2-2
v_call: TRBV7-9
clone_size: once

cdr3_aa: ASSWGETDGYT
j_call: TRBJ1-2
v_call: TRBV7-9
clone_size: -

cdr3_aa: ASSADRNPGNTIY
j_call: TRBJ1-3
v_call: TRBV11-2
clone_size: few

cdr3_aa: ASSHGQGASKNIQY
j_call: TRBJ2-4
v_call: TRBV7-9
clone_size: -

cdr3_aa: ASSPGTSGGGETQY
j_call: TRBJ2-5
v_call: TRBV7-3
clone_size: -

cdr3_aa: AWRDLQRGPQETQY
j_call: TRBJ2-5
v_call: TRBV30
clone_size: -

cdr3_aa: ASIGGLSYEQY
j_call: TRBJ2-7
v_call: TRBV2
clone_size: few

cdr3_aa: ASSQEGGNTEAF
j_call: TRBJ1-1
v_call: TRBV4-2
clone_size: -

cdr3_aa: ASSQDPSGRAENEQF
j_call: TRBJ2-1
v_call: TRBV14
clone_size: -

cdr3_aa: SVAGQLSGNTIY
j_call: TRBJ1-3
v_call: TRBV29-1
clone_size: -

cdr3_aa: ASSNSTGAYEQY
j_call: TRBJ2-7
v_call: TRBV18
clone_size: -

cdr3_aa: ASSQTRTGFDGHT
j_call: TRBJ1-2
v_call: TRBV4-2
clone_size: once

cdr3_aa: ASSLIQGVPGYT
j_call: TRBJ1-2
v_call: TRBV7-2
clone_size: -

cdr3_aa: ASSQTGMSGYT
j_call: TRBJ1-2
v_call: TRBV18
clone_size: -

cdr3_aa: AWSVEFSHREAF
j_call: TRBJ1-1
v_call: TRBV30
clone_size: -

cdr3_aa: ASSLGLAGGGEQY
j_call: TRBJ2-7
v_call: TRBV5-4
clone_size: -

cdr3_aa: AVSGGVGQPQH
j_call: TRBJ1-5
v_call: TRBV10-3
clone_size: -

cdr3_aa: ASRPGDYGYT
j_call: TRBJ1-2
v_call: TRBV28
clone_size: -

cdr3_aa: ASSLAQGSYNEQF
j_call: TRBJ2-1
v_call: TRBV7-2
clone_size: -

cdr3_aa: ASSRSGGQFGANVLT
j_call: TRBJ2-6
v_call: TRBV7-9
clone_size: -

cdr3_aa: ASSVVEGPFAEQY
j_call: TRBJ2-7
v_call: TRBV9
clone_size: -

cdr3_aa: ASSEPSGIYNEQF
j_call: TRBJ2-1
v_call: TRBV6-1
clone_size: -

cdr3_aa: ASSLEQGARVQETQY
j_call: TRBJ2-5
v_call: TRBV5-6
clone_size: -

cdr3_aa: ASTSGGASYNEQF
j_call: TRBJ2-1
v_call: TRBV5-1
clone_size: once

cdr3_aa: ASSTGSTDTQY
j_call: TRBJ2-3
v_call: TRBV5-1
clone_size: -

cdr3_aa: ASSAPGLLLAKNIQY
j_call: TRBJ2-4
v_call: TRBV11-3
clone_size: -

cdr3_aa: ASSGLATINEQF
j_call: TRBJ2-1
v_call: TRBV6-4
clone_size: -

cdr3_aa: ASSRQGKVSNEQY
j_call: TRBJ2-7
v_call: TRBV6-1
clone_size: once

cdr3_aa: ATSRVRETGTAKGEQY
j_call: TRBJ2-7
v_call: TRBV15
clone_size: -

cdr3_aa: AGTRTGNNQPQH
j_call: TRBJ1-5
v_call: TRBV28
clone_size: -

cdr3_aa: ASRPPGTGNSEQY
j_call: TRBJ2-7
v_call: TRBV6-5
clone_size: -

cdr3_aa: AISRNYGGNTEAF
j_call: TRBJ1-1
v_call: TRBV10-3
clone_size: -

cdr3_aa: ASREAGFSYGYT
j_call: TRBJ1-2
v_call: TRBV13
clone_size: few

cdr3_aa: ASSDRARNEQF
j_call: TRBJ2-1
v_call: TRBV7-9
clone_size: -

cdr3_aa: ASTGVSGANVLT
j_call: TRBJ2-6
v_call: TRBV5-1
clone_size: -

cdr3_aa: ASSLGLAGAQETQY
j_call: TRBJ2-5
v_call: TRBV5-1
clone_size: -

cdr3_aa: ASRTSDTGELF
j_call: TRBJ2-2
v_call: TRBV5-1
clone_size: -

cdr3_aa: ASSQLAEYNEQF
j_call: TRBJ2-1
v_call: TRBV18
clone_size: -

cdr3_aa: ASNPSQGSSYEQY
j_call: TRBJ2-7
v_call: TRBV6-5
clone_size: once

cdr3_aa: ASSEALGFGGANVLT
j_call: TRBJ2-6
v_call: TRBV6-1
clone_size: -

cdr3_aa: AISKGGAFGETQY
j_call: TRBJ2-5
v_call: TRBV10-3
clone_size: -